The 31 T cell receptor beta chains in this list originate from one sample, sequenced in a study of OX40 agonist ivuxolimab in advanced cancers. Profiling relied on immunoSEQ multiplex PCR, and the TCRdb table lists in-frame clones only, not all of them. The data show 43,000 or so clones, around 85% seen once. The sequencing here drew on CD4+ or CD8+ T cells sorted from blood, taken in a trial of the OX40 agonist ivuxolimab. The receptors come from an adult with an advanced solid tumor such as melanoma, head and neck, liver or kidney cancer.

This chain connects TRBV5-1 to TRBJ1-4; 8 bases are a match to TRBD1. The CDR3 runs 15 residues. CDR1 is SGHRS and CDR2 is YFSETQ in the germline V gene. The ends lost 0 bases at V and 6 bases at J; junction bases unmatched: 4. The CDR3 sequence: CASSLVEGQDEKLFF. The CDR3 DNA is TGCGCCAGCAGCTTGGTCGAGGGACAGGATGAAAAACTGTTTTTT.

The V call is TRBV7-9, the J call TRBJ2-3, with TRBD2 matching over 16 bases. Germline CDR1 reads SEHNR; CDR2 reads FQNEAQ (reference sequence). CDR3 size: 16 residues. V shed 10 bases, J shed 3 bases, and the junction held 7 bases outside the gene matches. This CDR3 reads CAIGTSGGEKTDTQYF. CDR3 bases: TGTGCCATCGGGACTAGCGGGGGGGAAAAGACAGATACGCAGTATTTT.

This chain joins TRBV6-1 and TRBJ2-2, with a tentative D call TRBD1 (6 bases). CDR3 length: 14 residues. Trimming took off 5 bases at V and 7 bases at J, with 14 bases between the two ends. Germline V gives CDR1 MNHNS, CDR2 SASEGT. The CDR3 DNA reads as TGTGCCAGCAGTCGAAACAGGGCCGTCGGGGAGCTGTTTTTT. This sequence encodes CASSRNRAVGELFF.

The chain carries TRBV13 and TRBJ1-3; 8 positions agree with TRBD1. V gave up 4 bases and J gave up 5 bases; unmatched junction bases: 4. The CDR3 covers 14 residues. CDR1 and CDR2 (germline): PRHDT, FYEKMQ (reference sequence). The CDR3 spells CASSSRQGRNTIYF. CDR3 DNA sequence: TGTGCCAGCAGCTCCAGACAGGGGAGAAACACCATATATTTT.

V and J are TRBV5-1 and TRBJ2-2; 7 bases are a match to TRBD2. Germline CDR1 and CDR2: SGHRS and YFSETQ. The CDR3 runs 15 residues. The ends lost 4 bases at V and 0 bases at J; junction bases unmatched: 3. The chain's CDR3 is CASSPGGSNTGELFF. Here the CDR3 DNA reads TGCGCCAGCAGCCCCGGGGGGTCGAACACCGGGGAGCTGTTTTTT.

The V call is TRBV5-8, the J call TRBJ1-5; tentative D call: TRBD1 (6 bases). The CDR3 is 16 amino acids. V was clipped by 0 bases and J by 6 bases, with 16 bases between them. Germline CDR1 SGHTS, CDR2 YDEGEE. The CDR3 bases are TGTGCCAGCAGCTTGGGAAGGTCGGGGGCGGTTCAGCCCCAGCATTTT. It encodes CASSLGRSGAVQPQHF. The variable domain in full, with the rest retrieved from reference TRBV5-8 and TRBJ1-5, is EAGVTQSPTHLIKTRGQQATLRCSPISGHTSVYWYQQALGLGLQFLLWYDEGEERNRGNFPPRFSGRQFPNYSSELNVNALELEDSALYLCASSLGRSGAVQPQHFGDGTRLSIL.

This clone came up a few times. The genes are TRBV5-1 and TRBJ1-4; no definite D call. The germline V gene encodes CDR1 SGHRS and CDR2 YFSETQ. V lost 4 bases to trimming and J lost 0 bases, with 7 bases between them. The CDR3 spans 14 residues. In DNA, the CDR3 is TGCGCCAGCAGCCAGGAGGCAACTAATGAAAAACTGTTTTTT. Amino acids: CASSQEATNEKLFF.

This chain connects TRBV7-3 to TRBJ1-1; TRBD1 aligns across 9 bases. The germline V gene has CDR1 SGHTA and CDR2 FQGTGA. V shed 1 base and J 5 bases; nucleotides not matched to a gene: 5. This CDR3 comprises 15 residues. The CDR3 region has the DNA TGTGCCAGCAGCTTAATGGGACAGGGAAGTACTGAAGCTTTCTTT. Translation: CASSLMGQGSTEAFF. Full variable domain (outside the CDR3, taken from reference TRBV7-3 and TRBJ1-1): GAGVSQTPSNKVTEKGKYVELRCDPISGHTALYWYRQSLGQGPEFLIYFQGTGAADDSGLPNDRFFAVRPEGSVSTLKIQRTERGDSAVYLCASSLMGQGSTEAFFGQGTRLTVV.

The gene calls are TRBV5-4 and TRBJ2-3; 7 nucleotides line up with TRBD1. The CDR3 has 16 residues. In germline, CDR1 is SGHNT, CDR2 YYREEE (reference sequence). Losses at the gene ends were 0 bases for V and 3 bases for J; bases not matched to a gene: 7. The CDR3 reads CASSLARIQGTDTQYF. The CDR3 DNA reads TGTGCCAGCAGCTTGGCCCGTATACAGGGGACAGATACGCAGTATTTT.

In its sample, this clone was seen a few times. This CDR3 reads CASTTEGSGNTIYF. In DNA form, the CDR3 reads TGTGCCAGTACCACGGAGGGTTCTGGAAACACCATATATTTT. V gene TRBV19 combines with J gene TRBJ1-3; no definite D call. V was shortened by 7 bases and J by 1 base, with 11 bases between the two germline ends. Per germline, CDR1 LNHDA and CDR2 SQIVND (reference sequence). The CDR3 totals 14 residues.

The chain links TRBV7-2 to TRBJ2-1, with 7 bases that match TRBD1. CDR1 and CDR2 (germline): SGHTA, FQGNSA. This CDR3 is 14 amino acids long. J gave up 7 bases and V 5 bases, and 8 bases lay outside the gene matches. The CDR3 region is CASSTRQGRNEQFF. CDR3 bases: TGTGCCAGCAGCACCCGACAGGGAAGAAATGAGCAGTTCTTC.

J is TRBJ1-2 and V is TRBV7-7; 9 bases align to TRBD1. This CDR3 is 15 amino acids long. Trimming took 6 bases from V and 4 from J; bases not matched to a gene: 9. Germline V gene data show CDR1 as SSHAT and CDR2 as FNYEAQ (reference sequence). CDR3 sequence: CASSTQGAQSYGYTF. The DNA for the CDR3 is TGTGCCAGCAGTACACAGGGGGCGCAGAGCTATGGCTACACCTTC. The full variable domain, rest sourced from reference TRBV7-7 and TRBJ1-2, is GAGVSQSPRYKVTKRGQDVTLRCDPISSHATLYWYQQALGQGPEFLTYFNYEAQPDKSGLPSDRFSAERPEGSISTLTIQRTEQRDSAMYRCASSTQGAQSYGYTFGSGTRLTVV.

The table lists this clone with a count of one. The chain uses TRBV25-1 and TRBJ2-1; a weak D match, TRBD1 (5 bases). The V end was cut by 6 bases, the J end by 0 bases, with 12 bases between. Germline-derived CDR1 and CDR2 are MGHDK and SYGVNS. The CDR3 sequence is 15 residues long. CDR3 in DNA: TGTGCCAGCAGCCCGCAGGGTAACTCCTACAATGAGCAGTTCTTC. This gives the protein CASSPQGNSYNEQFF.

The CDR3 sequence is CASSSQGYEQYF. CDR3 in DNA: TGTGCCAGCAGCTCTCAGGGCTACGAGCAGTACTTC. The chain uses TRBV11-3 and TRBJ2-7; D is perhaps TRBD1 (5 bases). The CDR3 spans 12 residues. Germline CDR1 is SGHNT and CDR2 is YENEEA. V was pared by 4 bases and J by 3 bases, with 7 bases between.

The chain carries TRBV6-5 and TRBJ2-1; 9 bases are a match to TRBD1. V shed 6 bases and J 0 bases; nucleotides not matched to a gene: 3. The CDR3 is 15 amino acids. The germline V gene encodes CDR1 MNHEY and CDR2 SVGAGI. The CDR3 DNA reads as TGTGCCAGCAGGACAGGGGGTAGCTCCTACAATGAGCAGTTCTTC. It yields the protein CASRTGGSSYNEQFF.

The chain recombines TRBV5-1 with TRBJ2-7, with TRBD2 matching over 12 bases. Looked up from germline, CDR1 is SGHRS and CDR2 is YFSETQ. The V and J ends lost 0 bases and 4 bases, in that order; junction bases with no gene match: 2. This CDR3 contains 15 residues. DNA for the CDR3: TGCGCCAGCAGCTTGGCTAGCGGGAGGGGGTACGAGCAGTACTTC. It is translated as CASSLASGRGYEQYF.

This clone was observed a single time. CDR3 protein: CSVDGGTMRDTEAFF. CDR3 DNA: TGCAGCGTTGATGGAGGGACGATGCGGGACACTGAAGCTTTCTTT. The chain is built from TRBV29-1 and TRBJ1-1, with a weak D call TRBD1 (5 bases). CDR3 length: 15 residues. The germline CDR1 and CDR2 sequences are SQVTM and ANQGSEA. V was cut by 3 bases and J by 3 bases, with 17 bases left in between.

The V gene is TRBV20-1, the J gene TRBJ2-7; D is unresolved. The CDR3 sequence is 10 residues long. V lost 3 bases and J lost 4, with 4 bases in between. Germline values: CDR1 DFQATT, CDR2 SNEGSKA (reference sequence). The CDR3 region is CSASPYEQYF. DNA for the CDR3: TGCAGTGCTAGTCCTTACGAGCAGTACTTC.

The chain uses TRBV7-9 and TRBJ2-1; no reliable D call. Trimming took 1 base from V and 9 from J, leaving 7 bases between them. The CDR3 has 12 amino acids. Germline V gene lookup returns CDR1 SEHNR and CDR2 FQNEAQ (reference sequence). For the CDR3, the DNA is TGTGCCAGCAGCTTAGGGCAGATTGAGCAGTTCTTC. As protein: CASSLGQIEQFF.

The J gene is TRBJ1-6, the V gene TRBV28; unclear D gene. CDR3 size: 12 residues. Deletions cut 2 bases from V and 9 bases from J, with 5 bases between. CDR1 and CDR2 from the germline V gene are MDHEN and SYDVKM. CDR3 sequence: CASSLNGSPLHF. Here the CDR3 DNA reads TGTGCCAGCAGTTTAAACGGTTCACCCCTCCACTTT. Full variable domain (remainder filled in from reference TRBV28 and TRBJ1-6): DVKVTQSSRYLVKRTGEKVFLECVQDMDHENMFWYRQDPGLGLRLIYFSYDVKMKEKGDIPEGYSVSREKKERFSLILESASTNQTSMYLCASSLNGSPLHFGNGTRLTVT.

CDR3 sequence: CASSPKFEISPHNEQFF. The CDR3 region has the DNA TGCGCCAGCAGCCCCAAATTCGAGATAAGTCCCCACAATGAGCAGTTCTTC. The chain links TRBV4-1 to TRBJ2-1; D gene ambiguous. Germline V gene data show CDR1 as MGHRA and CDR2 as YSYEKL. V gave up 4 bases and J gave up 5 bases, with 21 bases separating them. The CDR3 is 17 residues long.

J is TRBJ1-4 and V is TRBV4-1, with D uncertain. This CDR3 has 14 residues. V was clipped by 0 bases and J by 7 bases, with 9 bases between them. The germline CDR1 and CDR2 sequences are MGHRA and YSYEKL. CDR3 protein: CASSQDLYVEKLFF. CDR3 DNA: TGCGCCAGCAGCCAAGATCTATACGTTGAAAAACTGTTTTTT.

The V call is TRBV19, the J call TRBJ2-5; D call uncertain. Germline CDR1 is LNHDA and CDR2 is SQIVND (reference sequence). The CDR3 extends over 13 amino acids. Trimming cost V 6 bases and J 4 bases, with 12 bases left between them. CDR3 residues: CASRRSDGETQYF. CDR3 coding DNA: TGTGCCAGTAGGAGATCGGACGGAGAGACCCAGTACTTC.

This chain uses TRBV9 with TRBJ2-1; TRBD2 matches at 15 bases. V dropped 4 bases and J dropped 5; count of bases not matched to a gene: 7. CDR3 size: 17 residues. Germline CDR1 reads SGDLS; CDR2 reads YYNGEE. The CDR3 DNA follows: TGTGCCAGCAGCATAGGACTAGCGGGAGGGCTCCACAATGAGCAGTTCTTC. Protein product: CASSIGLAGGLHNEQFF.

The chain is built from TRBV6-4 and TRBJ1-3; D is perhaps TRBD1 (5 bases). Germline assignment: CDR1 MRHNA and CDR2 SNTAGT. The CDR3 has 17 amino acids. Trimming took 6 bases from V and 4 from J, leaving 22 bases between them. For the CDR3, the DNA is TGTGCCAGCAGGCAGTGGGGCTGGGGAACGGAAGGAAACACCATATATTTT. It encodes CASRQWGWGTEGNTIYF.

The CDR3 DNA reads as TGTGCCAGCAGCGGAAGCGGGAGAAACACCGGGGAGCTGTTTTTT. Its translation: CASSGSGRNTGELFF. J is TRBJ2-2 and V is TRBV9; 8 nucleotides agree with TRBD2. V shed 3 bases and J 2 bases; nucleotides not matched to a gene: 3. The CDR3 is 15 residues long. Germline V lookup: CDR1 SGDLS, CDR2 YYNGEE.

The chain carries TRBV7-9 and TRBJ1-1; no firm D call. Trimming took off 6 bases at V and 1 base at J, with 12 bases between the two ends. The germline V gene has CDR1 SEHNR and CDR2 FQNEAQ (reference sequence). CDR3 length equals 14 residues. For the CDR3, the DNA is TGTGCCAGCAGAATAGACGGCAAGAACACTGAAGCTTTCTTT. This translates into CASRIDGKNTEAFF.

The chain couples TRBV6-6 to TRBJ2-7; maybe TRBD2 (6 bases). Germline V lookup: CDR1 MNHNY, CDR2 SVGAGI (reference sequence). The V gene lost 6 bases and the J gene lost 0 bases, with 15 bases spanning the gap. The CDR3 contains 15 residues. CDR3: CASSAAGGDSYEQYF. The DNA of the CDR3 is TGTGCCAGCAGCGCCGCTGGCGGGGACTCCTACGAGCAGTACTTC.

The chain combines TRBV30 with TRBJ2-1, with D perhaps matching TRBD1 (5 bases). The ends were cut back, 0 bases at V and 15 bases at J, with 12 bases in the middle. The germline CDR1 and CDR2 sequences are GTSNPN and SVGIG (reference sequence). The CDR3 consists of 11 residues. The CDR3: CAWSVRYQGFF. CDR3 nucleotide sequence: TGTGCCTGGAGTGTACGGTATCAGGGGTTCTTC.

This clone was picked up a small number of times. This chain links TRBV10-3 with TRBJ2-7, with 7 bases fitting TRBD1. Per the germline V gene, CDR1 is ENHRY and CDR2 is SYGVKD. CDR3 length equals 13 residues. The trim removed 0 bases at V and 6 bases at J, leaving 2 bases unmatched. In DNA form, the CDR3 reads TGTGCCATCAGTGAGTCCGACAGGGTCGAGCAGTACTTC. It yields the protein CAISESDRVEQYF.

The chain recombines TRBV6-1 with TRBJ1-5, with D unresolved. Trimming removed 5 bases from V and 5 bases from J, with 10 bases in between. There are 13 residues in the CDR3. Germline V CDR1 and CDR2: MNHNS, SASEGT. The DNA for the CDR3 is TGTGCCAGCAGTCCCGCCGGTTATCAGCCCCAGCATTTT. Encoded protein: CASSPAGYQPQHF.